Sequencing of this T cell receptor (beta chain) was carried out in a study of T cell repertoires in cytomegalovirus infection. The overall study: In the study, CMV epitopes included recently identified HLA-C-restricted and well-studied HLA-B-restricted ones. Study conclusions and caveats: HLA-C-restricted CMV clonotypes gave the most frequent clonotype in two of eight donors.

Trimming stripped 0 bases from V and 5 bases from J, with 8 bases between. CDR1 and CDR2 from the germline V gene are SGHRS and YFSETQ. There are 14 residues in the CDR3. TCRdb re-called the reads with MiXCR, one entry per CDR3 protein. The sample yields roughly 730,000 distinct CDR3 sequences, about 33% seen once. In the case of this clonotype: The antigen remains unidentified.

The receptor was isolated from a human donor in good health (CMV status not recorded). Some clones in this sample may be carry-over from other donors' samples. The V gene is TRBV5-1, the J gene TRBJ1-4; D unresolved. The source was cultured PBMCs, collected from culture after CMV antigen stimulation. As DNA, the CDR3 is TGCGCCAGCAGCTTGGGATCTCAAAATGAAAAACTGTTTTTT. It is translated as CASSLGSQNEKLFF.